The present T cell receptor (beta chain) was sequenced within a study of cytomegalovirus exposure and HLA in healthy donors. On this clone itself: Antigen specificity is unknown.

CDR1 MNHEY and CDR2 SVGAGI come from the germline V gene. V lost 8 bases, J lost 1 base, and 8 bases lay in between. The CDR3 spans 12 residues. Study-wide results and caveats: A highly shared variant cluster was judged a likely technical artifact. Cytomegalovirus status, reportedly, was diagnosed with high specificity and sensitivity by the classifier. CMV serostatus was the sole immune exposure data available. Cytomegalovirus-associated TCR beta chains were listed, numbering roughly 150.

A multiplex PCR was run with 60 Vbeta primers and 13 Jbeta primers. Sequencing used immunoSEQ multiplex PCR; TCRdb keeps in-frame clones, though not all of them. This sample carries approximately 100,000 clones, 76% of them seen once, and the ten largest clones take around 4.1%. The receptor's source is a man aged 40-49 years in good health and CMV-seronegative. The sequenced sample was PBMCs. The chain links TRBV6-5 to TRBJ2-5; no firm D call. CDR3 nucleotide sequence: TGTGCCAGCTCAGACATCCAAGAGACCCAGTACTTC. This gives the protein CASSDIQETQYF.